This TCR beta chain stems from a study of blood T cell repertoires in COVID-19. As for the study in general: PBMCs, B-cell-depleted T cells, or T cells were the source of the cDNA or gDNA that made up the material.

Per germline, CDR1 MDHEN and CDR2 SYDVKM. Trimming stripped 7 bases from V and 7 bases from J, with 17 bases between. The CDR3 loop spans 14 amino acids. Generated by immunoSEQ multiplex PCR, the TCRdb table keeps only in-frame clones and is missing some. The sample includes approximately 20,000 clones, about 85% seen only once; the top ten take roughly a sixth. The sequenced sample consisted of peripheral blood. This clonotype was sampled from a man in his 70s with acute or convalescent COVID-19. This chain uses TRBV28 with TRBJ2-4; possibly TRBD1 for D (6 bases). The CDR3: CASTQQGRGNIQYF. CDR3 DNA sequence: TGTGCCAGCACCCAACAGGGCAGAGGGAACATTCAGTACTTC.